This TCR beta chain was found in a study of blood T cell repertoires in COVID-19. Study context: Specimens from acute and convalescent COVID-19 originated in the United States, Italy and Spain.

Here immunoSEQ multiplex PCR was the method, and the copy in TCRdb shows in-frame clones only, minus some. In the table there are a few hundred thousand clones, roughly 86% of which are singletons. Germline V lookup: CDR1 SGHNT, CDR2 YENEEA. The CDR3 contains 17 residues. The trim removed 5 bases at V and 7 bases at J, leaving 16 bases unmatched. J is TRBJ2-7 and V is TRBV11-3, with 11 positions matching TRBD2. The receptor's source is a woman aged 60-75 years who had recovered from COVID-19. What was sequenced was PBMCs or T cells enriched from blood (not recorded which). CDR3 sequence reads: CASSKISPLAGGVEQYF. Written as DNA, the CDR3 is TGTGCCAGCAGCAAGATATCCCCGCTAGCGGGAGGAGTGGAGCAGTACTTC.